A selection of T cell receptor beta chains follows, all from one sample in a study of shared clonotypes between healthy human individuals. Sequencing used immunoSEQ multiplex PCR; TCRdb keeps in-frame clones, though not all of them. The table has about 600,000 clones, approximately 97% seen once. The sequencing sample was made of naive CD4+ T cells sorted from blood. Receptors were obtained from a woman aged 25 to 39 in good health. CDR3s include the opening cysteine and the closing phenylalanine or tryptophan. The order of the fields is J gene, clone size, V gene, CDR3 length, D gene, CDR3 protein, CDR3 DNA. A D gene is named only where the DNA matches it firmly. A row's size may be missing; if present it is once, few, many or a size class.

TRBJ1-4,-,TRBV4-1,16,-,CASSQGAFRANEKLFF,TGCGCCAGCAGCCAGGGGGCTTTCAGAGCTAATGAAAAACTGTTTTTT
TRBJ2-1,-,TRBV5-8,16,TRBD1,CASSLAETGGLDEQFF,TGTGCCAGCAGCTTGGCCGAGACAGGGGGGTTGGATGAGCAGTTCTTC
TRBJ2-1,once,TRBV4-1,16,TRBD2,CASSQLGSGTYNEQFF,TGCGCCAGCAGCCAATTGGGTAGCGGGACCTACAATGAGCAGTTCTTC
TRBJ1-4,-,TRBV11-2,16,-,CASIIRQATTNEKLFF,TGTGCCAGCATCATAAGACAGGCGACAACTAATGAAAAACTGTTTTTT
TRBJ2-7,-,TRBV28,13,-,CASSSPPDSEQYF,TGTGCCAGCAGTTCGCCCCCGGACAGCGAGCAGTACTTC
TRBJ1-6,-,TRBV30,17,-,CAWSGQWTSSYNSPLHF,TGTGCCTGGAGCGGACAGTGGACTAGCTCCTATAATTCACCCCTCCACTTT
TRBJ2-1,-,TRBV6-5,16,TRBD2,CASSYSGTSGPLEQFF,TGTGCCAGCAGTTATAGCGGGACTAGCGGCCCTCTTGAGCAGTTCTTC
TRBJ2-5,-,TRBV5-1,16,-,CASSLASSVLDGTQYF,TGCGCCAGCAGCTTGGCCAGCTCGGTACTAGATGGGACCCAGTACTTC
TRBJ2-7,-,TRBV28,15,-,CASSLPGALSYEQYF,TGTGCCAGCAGTCTCCCGGGGGCCCTCTCCTACGAGCAGTACTTC
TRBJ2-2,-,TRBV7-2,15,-,CASSRITGYTGELFF,TGTGCCAGCAGCCGAATCACAGGGTACACCGGGGAGCTGTTTTTT
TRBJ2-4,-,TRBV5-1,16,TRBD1,CASSFQLTGAAGIQYF,TGCGCCAGCAGCTTCCAATTGACAGGGGCCGCGGGCATTCAGTACTTC
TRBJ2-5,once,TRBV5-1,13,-,CASSLGRTFEQYF,TGCGCCAGCAGCTTGGGCCGGACCTTTGAGCAGTACTTC
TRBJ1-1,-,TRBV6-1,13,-,CASTERMNTEAFF,TGTGCCAGCACCGAGCGGATGAACACTGAAGCTTTCTTT
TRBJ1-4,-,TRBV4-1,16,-,CASREIRSRSNEKLFF,TGCGCCAGCAGGGAGATCCGTAGCAGATCAAATGAAAAACTGTTTTTT
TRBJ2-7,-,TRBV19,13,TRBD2,CASSFTSGSEQYF,TGTGCCAGTAGCTTTACTAGCGGGAGCGAGCAGTACTTC
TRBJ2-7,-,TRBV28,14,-,CASSPHGQYYEQYF,TGTGCCAGCAGTCCCCACGGACAGTACTACGAGCAGTACTTC
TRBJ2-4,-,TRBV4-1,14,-,CASSQVGVKHIQYF,TGCGCCAGCAGCCAAGTAGGGGTAAAACACATTCAGTACTTC
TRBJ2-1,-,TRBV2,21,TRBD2,CASGAPGTRTIRDYSYNEQFF,TGTGCCAGCGGAGCACCCGGGACTAGGACCATCAGAGATTACTCCTACAATGAGCAGTTCTTC
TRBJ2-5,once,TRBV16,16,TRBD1,CASSAEGTGKGETQYF,TGTGCCAGCAGCGCCGAGGGGACAGGCAAAGGAGAGACCCAGTACTTC
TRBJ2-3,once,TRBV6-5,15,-,CASSQGLAETDTQYF,TGTGCCAGCAGCCAGGGGCTAGCGGAAACAGATACGCAGTATTTT